The 11 T cell receptor beta chains below were found in one sample sequenced in a study of STAT5B mutations in CD4+ large granular lymphocyte leukemia. Only in-frame clones appear in the TCRdb table, and some are missing; sequencing was by immunoSEQ multiplex PCR. The table lists about 40,000 clones, around 84% of them singletons, with 0.3% to 0.35% in the top ten. Sequences were obtained from CD4+ T cells from blood buffy coats. The receptors originated from a human donor in good health.

The gene calls are TRBV4-1 and TRBJ2-2; TRBD2 aligns across 7 bases. The germline gives CDR1 MGHRA, CDR2 YSYEKL. This CDR3 has 18 residues. Trimming took 3 bases from V and 4 from J; bases not matched to a gene: 14. The CDR3 is CASSHPSGRADGTGELFF. The DNA of the CDR3 is TGCGCCAGCAGCCATCCATCTGGGAGGGCCGACGGCACCGGGGAGCTGTTTTTT.

The CDR3 protein is CASSLVGVSSLSAREQFF. CDR3 coding DNA: TGTGCCAGCAGCTTGGTAGGGGTCAGCAGTCTCAGCGCTCGGGAGCAGTTCTTC. This chain uses TRBV7-2 with TRBJ2-1; a weak D match, TRBD1 (5 bases). The germline gives CDR1 SGHTA, CDR2 FQGNSA. This CDR3 region has 18 residues. V shed 3 bases and J shed 10 bases, with 28 bases lying between them.

This clone turned up a few times. V gene TRBV18 combines with J gene TRBJ1-2, with a possible D match to TRBD1 (5 bases). Germline V gives CDR1 KGHSH, CDR2 LQKENI. V was pared by 5 bases and J by 8 bases, with 15 bases between. The CDR3 runs 13 residues. The CDR3 loop is CASSSDRANGYTF. CDR3 sequence (DNA): TGTGCCAGCTCATCAGACAGAGCCAACGGCTACACCTTC.

The J gene is TRBJ2-3, the V gene TRBV5-1; 9 bases align to TRBD2. In germline, CDR1 is SGHRS, CDR2 YFSETQ. This CDR3 has 16 residues. Germline trimming cut 4 bases from V and 4 bases from J; bases unmatched to any gene: 10. CDR3 in amino acids: CASSSGVAGDSDTQYF. The CDR3 nucleotides read TGCGCCAGCAGCAGTGGGGTAGCGGGGGATTCAGATACGCAGTATTTT.

The V gene is TRBV4-3, the J gene TRBJ1-3, with D uncertain. CDR3 length: 17 amino acids. Deletions cut 3 bases from V and 0 bases from J, with 15 bases between. Germline V gene sequence: CDR1 LGHNA, CDR2 YSLEER. This CDR3 is CASSQKTHASSGNTIYF. CDR3 nucleotide sequence: TGCGCCAGCAGCCAGAAGACACATGCTAGCTCTGGAAACACCATATATTTT.

The chain carries TRBV2 and TRBJ2-3; either TRBD1 or TRBD2 may supply D (6 bases each). The CDR3 runs to 17 residues. CDR1 is SNHLY and CDR2 is FYNNEI in the germline V gene. Trimming left V 5 bases short and J 4 bases short, with 22 bases between. As DNA, the CDR3 is TGTGCCAGCAGTAGGATGGGGGGCCAGTCCGAGGCAGATACGCAGTATTTT. Translated: CASSRMGGQSEADTQYF.

The chain combines TRBV2 with TRBJ1-2, with a possible D match to TRBD1 (6 bases). Per the germline V gene, CDR1 is SNHLY and CDR2 is FYNNEI. The CDR3 loop spans 14 amino acids. The germline V and J ends were trimmed by 7 bases and 1 base, with 13 bases remaining between them. The CDR3 here is CASTLTGFNYGYTF. The CDR3 DNA follows: TGTGCCAGCACCTTGACAGGTTTTAACTATGGCTACACCTTC.

The V gene is TRBV6-1, the J gene TRBJ1-3; D gene uncertain. The CDR3 runs to 15 residues. Between the trimmed V and J ends, which lost 4 bases and 0 bases, there was a span of 10 bases. The germline V gene has CDR1 MNHNS and CDR2 SASEGT. CDR3: CASSAGGSSGNTIYF. In DNA form, the CDR3 reads TGTGCCAGCAGTGCGGGCGGTAGCTCTGGAAACACCATATATTTT.

The chain uses TRBV2 and TRBJ1-3; possible D gene TRBD1, 5 bases. Germline assignment: CDR1 SNHLY and CDR2 FYNNEI. V was clipped by 4 bases and J by 2 bases, with 9 bases between them. The CDR3 runs 14 residues. Here the CDR3 reads CASSVSGTGNTIYF. Here the CDR3 DNA reads TGTGCCAGCAGTGTGTCAGGGACTGGAAACACCATATATTTT.

The genes are TRBV28 and TRBJ2-7, with 12 positions matching TRBD1. J was trimmed by 4 bases and V by 4 bases; bases with no gene match: 5. Germline values: CDR1 MDHEN, CDR2 SYDVKM. There are 15 residues in the CDR3. CDR3 nucleotide sequence: TGTGCCAGCAGTTACGGGACAGGGGGCACGTACGAGCAGTACTTC. Translated: CASSYGTGGTYEQYF.

This clone has a handful of counts. The genes are TRBV5-1 and TRBJ1-5, with 8 positions matching TRBD1. Trimming cost V 4 bases and J 7 bases; bases outside gene matches: 7. CDR1 is SGHRS, CDR2 YFSETQ, per germline. CDR3 length equals 14 residues. The CDR3 region is CASSEDRVGQPQHF. The CDR3 DNA is TGCGCCAGCAGCGAGGACAGGGTAGGCCAGCCCCAGCATTTT. The whole variable domain, filled in from reference TRBV5-1 and TRBJ1-5, reads KAGVTQTPRYLIKTRGQQVTLSCSPISGHRSVSWYQQTPGQGLQFLFEYFSETQRNKGNFPGRFSGRQFSNSRSEMNVSTLELGDSALYLCASSEDRVGQPQHFGDGTRLSIL.